The 16 T cell receptor beta chains in this list originate from one sample, sequenced in a study of CD8+ T cells in alopecia areata. In each case, RNA was isolated and then reverse transcribed into cDNA as the sequencing template. Some clones are missing from TCRdb's copy, which holds only in-frame ones; the method was immunoSEQ multiplex PCR. The sample records around 140,000 clones, roughly 50% being singletons. The source was CD8+ T cells sorted from blood, collected at week 0. The receptors were sampled from a human donor with alopecia areata.

V is TRBV28 and J is TRBJ2-3; 7 nucleotides align to TRBD2. J lost 4 bases, V lost 3 bases, and 1 base had no gene match. The CDR3 is made up of 13 amino acids. Germline V gene sequence: CDR1 MDHEN, CDR2 SYDVKM. The CDR3 reads CASSFGGADTQYF. Here the CDR3 DNA reads TGTGCCAGCAGTTTTGGGGGGGCAGATACGCAGTATTTT. The full variable domain, rest sourced from reference TRBV28 and TRBJ2-3, is DVKVTQSSRYLVKRTGEKVFLECVQDMDHENMFWYRQDPGLGLRLIYFSYDVKMKEKGDIPEGYSVSREKKERFSLILESASTNQTSMYLCASSFGGADTQYFGPGTRLTVL.

DNA for the CDR3: TGCAGCGGACTTTACGGTGGGACTGAAGCTTTCTTT. Residues: CSGLYGGTEAFF. V is TRBV29-1 and J is TRBJ1-1; D is undetermined. CDR1 is SQVTM and CDR2 is ANQGSEA in the germline V gene. The CDR3 is 12 residues long. V lost 7 bases, J lost 5 bases, and 14 bases lay in between.

The chain joins TRBV5-6 to TRBJ2-7; 8 nucleotides line up with TRBD1. The V gene end was trimmed by 4 bases and the J gene end by 3 bases; junction bases not matched to a gene: 6. Per the germline V gene, CDR1 is SGHDT and CDR2 is YYEEEE. CDR3 length equals 14 residues. The CDR3 DNA reads TGTGCCAGCAGCCCCGGGACAGGTATCTACGAGCAGTACTTC. Translating it yields CASSPGTGIYEQYF.

This clone was counted only a few times. This chain links TRBV4-2 with TRBJ2-3; no reliable D call. Germline V CDR1 and CDR2: LGHNA, YNFKEQ. The CDR3 consists of 15 residues. V was clipped by 0 bases and J by 0 bases, with 7 bases between them. CDR3 DNA sequence: TGTGCCAGCAGCCAAGAGAGGAGCAGCACAGATACGCAGTATTTT. This encodes CASSQERSSTDTQYF.

This clone was seen more than once but under ten times. This chain connects TRBV6-5 to TRBJ2-3, with TRBD1 identical over 10 bases. The CDR3 spans 14 residues. Looked up from germline, CDR1 is MNHEY and CDR2 is SVGAGI. V lost 5 bases, J lost 4 bases, and 3 bases stayed unmatched. The CDR3 protein is CASSEGTGADTQYF. The CDR3 DNA follows: TGTGCCAGCAGTGAAGGGACAGGGGCAGATACGCAGTATTTT.

V is TRBV5-6 and J is TRBJ2-1, with D possibly being TRBD2 (6 bases). The V end lost 4 bases, the J end lost 10 bases, and 9 bases lay between the germline ends. This CDR3 is 11 amino acids long. The germline V gene has CDR1 SGHDT and CDR2 YYEEEE. CDR3 in DNA: TGTGCCAGCAGCGTCGGAGGGGAGCAGTTCTTC. Translated: CASSVGGEQFF.

The V and J genes are TRBV7-9 and TRBJ2-7; a weak D match, TRBD1 (5 bases). There are 14 residues in the CDR3. V was trimmed by 0 bases and J by 2 bases, leaving 8 bases between them. Germline V gene lookup returns CDR1 SEHNR and CDR2 FQNEAQ (reference sequence). The CDR3: CASSLARDTYEQYF. Written as DNA, the CDR3 is TGTGCCAGCAGCTTAGCCAGGGATACCTACGAGCAGTACTTC.

The chain is built from TRBV30 and TRBJ2-1, with TRBD2 identical over 11 bases. Trimming at V came to 2 bases and at J to 9 bases, leaving 6 bases not matched to a gene. The CDR3 spans 14 residues. Germline V gene data show CDR1 as GTSNPN and CDR2 as SVGIG (reference sequence). The CDR3 region is CAWSIAGGPSEQFF. For the CDR3, the DNA is TGTGCCTGGAGTATAGCGGGGGGGCCGTCTGAGCAGTTCTTC. The variable domain in full, with the rest retrieved from reference TRBV30 and TRBJ2-1, is SQTIHQWPATLVQPVGSPLSLECTVEGTSNPNLYWYRQAAGRGLQLLFYSVGIGQISSEVPQNLSASRPQDRQFILSSKKLLLSDSGFYLCAWSIAGGPSEQFFGPGTRLTVL.

CDR3 bases: TGCGCCAGCAGCTACAATCCGACACGGTCGGGCACAGATACGCAGTATTTT. This translates into CASSYNPTRSGTDTQYF. The rearrangement joins TRBV5-1 to TRBJ2-3; D uncertain. The germline V and J ends were trimmed by 3 bases and 1 base, with 18 bases remaining between them. CDR1 and CDR2 from the germline V gene are SGHRS and YFSETQ. The CDR3 loop spans 17 amino acids.

The J gene is TRBJ2-7, the V gene TRBV18; 13 bases fit TRBD2. Germline V gives CDR1 KGHSH, CDR2 LQKENI. The CDR3 covers 19 residues. Germline trimming cut 4 bases from V and 4 bases from J; bases unmatched to any gene: 16. The CDR3 reads CASSQTRGVRLAGGYEQYF. The DNA for the CDR3 is TGTGCCAGCTCACAGACTCGGGGTGTCAGACTAGCGGGGGGATACGAGCAGTACTTC.

The gene calls are TRBV29-1 and TRBJ2-7; possible D gene TRBD2, 6 bases. The CDR3 loop spans 13 amino acids. From germline, CDR1 is SQVTM and CDR2 ANQGSEA. Trimming left V 4 bases short and J 1 base short, with 11 bases between. DNA for the CDR3: TGCAGCGTTGGGGGAGGCGTTTCCTACGAGCAGTACTTC. Encoded protein: CSVGGGVSYEQYF.

The rearrangement links TRBV5-6 to TRBJ2-3; D unresolved. Trimming cost V 6 bases and J 8 bases, with 16 bases left between them. The CDR3 is made up of 13 amino acids. The germline V gene has CDR1 SGHDT and CDR2 YYEEEE. The DNA for the CDR3 is TGTGCCAGCACCTTTCTGACCGCGGTTACGCAGTATTTT. This codes for CASTFLTAVTQYF.

The genes are TRBV25-1 and TRBJ2-3; the D gene is possibly TRBD2 (5 bases). V was clipped by 7 bases and J by 1 base, with 9 bases between them. CDR3 length equals 13 residues. Per the germline V gene, CDR1 is MGHDK and CDR2 is SYGVNS. CDR3 protein: CASTDGGTDTQYF. The CDR3 bases are TGTGCCAGCACCGACGGGGGCACAGATACGCAGTATTTT. Together with reference TRBV25-1 and TRBJ2-3, the CDR3 gives the full variable domain: EADIYQTPRYLVIGTGKKITLECSQTMGHDKMYWYQQDPGMELHLIHYSYGVNSTEKGDLSSESTVSRIRTEHFPLTLESARPSHTSQYLCASTDGGTDTQYFGPGTRLTVL.

The chain links TRBV6-6 to TRBJ1-5, with D uncertain. This CDR3 is 11 amino acids long. The germline V gene has CDR1 MNHNY and CDR2 SVGAGI (reference sequence). V lost 5 bases and J 7 bases, leaving 6 bases between the germline ends. The CDR3 region has the DNA TGTGCCAGCAGTCAGCACCAGCCCCAGCATTTT. This translates into CASSQHQPQHF.

The V call is TRBV29-1, the J call TRBJ2-3; 7 bases are shared with TRBD1. J gave up 2 bases and V 7 bases, and 6 bases lay outside the gene matches. The length of the CDR3 is 13 residues. Germline V gene data show CDR1 as SQVTM and CDR2 as ANQGSEA. CDR3 nucleotides: TGCAGCGGTAGGGGGCAACTCACAGATACGCAGTATTTT. Translating it yields CSGRGQLTDTQYF.

V is TRBV7-8 and J is TRBJ2-2, with 15 bases identical to TRBD2. The CDR3 contains 16 residues. Germline lookup yields CDR1 SGHVS and CDR2 FQNEAQ. The J segment lost 6 bases and the V segment lost 4 bases, leaving 3 bases of the junction unmatched. This chain's CDR3 is CASSYGLAGGPGELFF. The CDR3 region has the DNA TGTGCCAGCAGCTACGGACTAGCGGGGGGGCCCGGGGAGCTGTTTTTT.